Listed below are T cell receptor beta chains from one sample, sequenced in a study of control samples from healthy donors and cancer patients. Sequenced by immunoSEQ multiplex PCR; TCRdb stores in-frame clones only, minus some. The data hold 75,000 to 100,000 clones, with under 90% observed a single time. Material: blood. Receptors were obtained from a man aged 50 to 59 in good health. CDR3s include the opening cysteine and the closing phenylalanine or tryptophan. Fields, in order: D gene, J gene, clone size, V gene, CDR3 DNA, CDR3 protein. D genes are given only for firm matches. Clone sizes are given selectively: once, few, many, or a class where the clone is expanded.

>-|TRBJ1-4|-|TRBV2
TGTGCCAGCATACCACAGGGTGCCACTAATGAAAAACTGTTTTTT
CASIPQGATNEKLFF
>-|TRBJ2-3|-|TRBV11-2
TGTGCCAGCAGCTCGTTGGGGGCCAGAGGCACAGATACGCAGTATTTT
CASSSLGARGTDTQYF
>-|TRBJ1-1|-|TRBV13
TGTGCCAGCAGCTTAGGCAGAATGGGTGAAGCTTTCTTT
CASSLGRMGEAFF
>TRBD1|TRBJ1-2|-|TRBV13
TGTGCCAGCAGCTTAGGGGACAGGGGGCCGAGTGGCTACACCTTC
CASSLGDRGPSGYTF
>-|TRBJ1-2|-|TRBV2
TGTGCCAGCAGGGCGGCTAACTATGGCTACACCTTC
CASRAANYGYTF
>TRBD2|TRBJ2-3|-|TRBV19
TGTGCCAGTAGTATTCACCTAGCGGGGGAGATACGAACAGATACGCAGTATTTT
CASSIHLAGEIRTDTQYF
>-|TRBJ1-5|-|TRBV6-1
TGTGCCAGCAGTGAGCTACAGGGAGCAGGTGTGAGCAATCAGCCCCAGCATTTT
CASSELQGAGVSNQPQHF
>-|TRBJ1-1|-|TRBV19
TGTGCCAGTAGTATTTATCCGGGAACTGAAGCTTTCTTT
CASSIYPGTEAFF
>TRBD1|TRBJ2-3|-|TRBV11-2
TGTGCCAGCAGCGCTACAGGGGGCGCGGATACGCAGTATTTT
CASSATGGADTQYF
>TRBD1|TRBJ2-7|-|TRBV2
TGTGCCAGCAGCGTCCGGGACAGGATCCCCGGGCAGTACTTC
CASSVRDRIPGQYF
>-|TRBJ2-1|-|TRBV7-8
TGTGCCAGCAGCTTAGGACAGCAATACAATGAGCAGTTCTTC
CASSLGQQYNEQFF
>-|TRBJ1-2|-|TRBV16
TGTGCCAGCAGCCTTATTAGTGGACAGACTGGCTACACCTTC
CASSLISGQTGYTF
>TRBD1|TRBJ1-6|-|TRBV11-3
TGTGCCAGCAAATCCGGGACAGGGTGGAATTCACCCCTCCACTTT
CASKSGTGWNSPLHF
>-|TRBJ1-1|-|TRBV6-6
TGTGCCAGCACTCGCACAGCAACTGAAGCTTTCTTT
CASTRTATEAFF
>TRBD1|TRBJ1-2|-|TRBV5-6
TGTGCCAGCAGCCCGGACAGGTCCTATGGCTACACCTTC
CASSPDRSYGYTF
>-|TRBJ2-5|-|TRBV7-9
TGTGCCAGCAGCCCGGACAGTAGAAAAGAGACCCAGTACTTC
CASSPDSRKETQYF
>-|TRBJ1-3|-|TRBV19
TGTGCCAGTAGTACTACAGGTTTCTCTGGAAACACCATATATTTT
CASSTTGFSGNTIYF
>-|TRBJ2-7|-|TRBV7-9
TGTGCCAGCAGCTTAGGATTGGGATACCACGACGATTCCTACGAGCAGTACTTC
CASSLGLGYHDDSYEQYF
>TRBD1|TRBJ1-1|-|TRBV6-1
TGTGCCAGCAGTGTTCGAGTCCCGGGACAGGGGGAAAGGACTGAAGCTTTCTTT
CASSVRVPGQGERTEAFF
>-|TRBJ1-2|-|TRBV13
TGTGCCAGCAGCTTAGGCCCCCCTCCGACAGGAAGAAACTATGGCTACACCTTC
CASSLGPPPTGRNYGYTF
>-|TRBJ2-5|-|TRBV7-6
TGTGCCAGCAGCCCAGGGACCACCAAGACCCAGTACTTC
CASSPGTTKTQYF
>-|TRBJ1-5|-|TRBV19
TGTGCCAGTAGTATAGGGGGAGACAATCAGCCCCAGCATTTT
CASSIGGDNQPQHF
>-|TRBJ1-1|few|TRBV2
TGTGCCAGCAGTCCCTCCTTGTCGGGGGCGACTGAAGCTTTCTTT
CASSPSLSGATEAFF
>TRBD1|TRBJ2-7|-|TRBV5-1
TGCGCCAGCATCACCGCAGGGGGCGACGAGCAGTACTTC
CASITAGGDEQYF
>TRBD2|TRBJ2-1|-|TRBV5-1
TGCGCCAGCAGCTCTAGCGGGGGGGCCTCCTACAATGAGCAGTTCTTC
CASSSSGGASYNEQFF
>TRBD2|TRBJ2-5|-|TRBV24-1
TGTGCCACCAGTGACCGGGGGGGGGTTCAAGAGACCCAGTACTTC
CATSDRGGVQETQYF
>-|TRBJ1-5|-|TRBV5-8
TGTGCCAGCAGCAGAGGGAGCAGCAATCAGCCCCAGCATTTT
CASSRGSSNQPQHF
>-|TRBJ1-2|-|TRBV2
TGTGCCAGCAGTGAGGGGGAGGGCTATGGCTACACCTTC
CASSEGEGYGYTF
>TRBD1|TRBJ2-7|-|TRBV5-8
TGTGCCAGCAGCTTGGCCCCGGGACAGATCTACGAGCAGTACTTC
CASSLAPGQIYEQYF
>TRBD2|TRBJ2-1|-|TRBV7-9
TGTGCCAGCATCCAAGGACTAGCGGGGGGGCCCTCCTACAATGAGCAGTTCTTC
CASIQGLAGGPSYNEQFF
>-|TRBJ2-3|-|TRBV29-1
TGCAGCGTTGATCCGGGGAACACAGATACGCAGTATTTT
CSVDPGNTDTQYF
>TRBD2|TRBJ2-3|-|TRBV7-9
TGTGCCAGCAATTCGGCGGGGGGCGCAGATACGCAGTATTTT
CASNSAGGADTQYF
>-|TRBJ1-3|-|TRBV18
TGTGCCAGCTCTGACGGGAGCTCTGGAAACACCATATATTTT
CASSDGSSGNTIYF
>-|TRBJ2-6|-|TRBV5-1
TGCGCCAGCAGCAAGGGACGTGCGAGCTCTGGGGCCAACGTCCTGACTTTC
CASSKGRASSGANVLTF
>TRBD2|TRBJ2-2|-|TRBV9
TGTGCCAGCAGCGCCCAGCGGGGGGGCGAAACCGGGGAGCTGTTTTTT
CASSAQRGGETGELFF
>-|TRBJ1-5|-|TRBV7-9
TGTGCCAGCAGCTTAGCCGGGGGTAGGAGCAATCAGCCCCAGCATTTT
CASSLAGGRSNQPQHF
>-|TRBJ1-4|-|TRBV5-1
TGCGCCAGCAGCCCCTACGGAGAAAGGAATGAAAAACTGTTTTTT
CASSPYGERNEKLFF
>TRBD1|TRBJ2-1|once|TRBV6-5
TGTGCCAGCAGTTACCGGGACAGGGGGCCTGATGAGCAGTTCTTC
CASSYRDRGPDEQFF
>TRBD1|TRBJ1-5|-|TRBV6-5
TGTGCCAGCATCCCGACAGGGGGCCGGTATCAGCCCCAGCATTTT
CASIPTGGRYQPQHF
>-|TRBJ1-6|-|TRBV5-1
TGCGCCAGCAGCTTTCGGAATTCACCCCTCCACTTT
CASSFRNSPLHF
>-|TRBJ1-3|-|TRBV6-5
TGTGCCCTAGGGGGGGCTGATTACGGAAACACCATATATTTT
CALGGADYGNTIYF
>-|TRBJ2-3|once|TRBV5-5
TGTGCCAGCAGAAATCGGGACGCGAGCACAGATACGCAGTATTTT
CASRNRDASTDTQYF
>-|TRBJ1-1|-|TRBV29-1
TGCAGCTACAGGACCGCGTTGGGCACTGAAGCTTTCTTT
CSYRTALGTEAFF
>-|TRBJ1-1|-|TRBV30
TGTGCCTGGAGTAAGGGGAGATCCACTGAAGCTTTCTTT
CAWSKGRSTEAFF
>-|TRBJ1-3|-|TRBV6-1
TGTGCCAGCAGTGATCCCACCTCGGGGGACTCTGGAAACACCATATATTTT
CASSDPTSGDSGNTIYF
>-|TRBJ2-5|once|TRBV9
TGTGCCAGCAGCGGGGATAGGGAGACCCAGTACTTC
CASSGDRETQYF
>TRBD2|TRBJ2-1|-|TRBV9
TGTGCCAGCAGCGTAGCTGGCGGGGGGGCCTACAATGAGCAGTTCTTC
CASSVAGGGAYNEQFF
>TRBD1|TRBJ2-5|-|TRBV7-8
TGTGCCAGCAGCGCCGACAGGGTAGAGACCCAGTACTTC
CASSADRVETQYF
>TRBD1|TRBJ1-1|-|TRBV6-5
TGTGCCAGCAGAGGGGGCGAGCCTGAAGCTTTCTTT
CASRGGEPEAFF
>-|TRBJ2-7|-|TRBV27
TGTGCCAGCTCCCGGGACTCTCTCGAGCAGTACTTC
CASSRDSLEQYF
>-|TRBJ1-5|-|TRBV19
TGTGCCAGTAGTATAAGGAGCGGCAATCAGCCCCAGCATTTT
CASSIRSGNQPQHF
>-|TRBJ2-7|once|TRBV7-9
TGTGCCAGCAGTCCCGGACAGATCCTGGAGGAGCAGTACTTC
CASSPGQILEEQYF
>TRBD1|TRBJ2-7|-|TRBV6-2/TRBV6-3
TGTGCCAGCAGTTACGCGCAGACGGACAGGGGGCCCCGGGGCGAGCAGTACTTC
CASSYAQTDRGPRGEQYF
>-|TRBJ2-5|-|TRBV27
TGTGCCAGCAGTTTAGGAGGGTTACAGGCCCAGTACTTC
CASSLGGLQAQYF
>-|TRBJ1-1|-|TRBV11-2
TGTGCCAGCAGCTTCGAAGGACAGCGTCGAACAGGGGCTTTCTTT
CASSFEGQRRTGAFF
>-|TRBJ1-3|-|TRBV7-8
TGTGCCAGCAGCCCCAGGCAGGGCTCAGTAAACACCATATATTTT
CASSPRQGSVNTIYF